This T cell receptor (beta chain) was documented in a study of T cells in Graves' hyperthyroidism and ophthalmopathy. What was amplified from RNA transcripts were TCR beta CDR3 regions. Carried out on the TCR CDR3, a first-round RT-PCR used the HTBI primer set. TCRdb re-derived calls from the multiplex PCR reads in MiXCR, one entry per CDR3 protein. This table has hundreds of thousands of distinct CDR3 sequences, 45% appearing once. General study results and limits: Blood also showed most of the thyroid clonotypes that were expanded above 0.001.

Those patients with uncontrolled infection, other autoimmune disease, pregnancy or lactation were excluded. Clinical symptoms, serum thyroxine, TRAb, thyroid ultrasound and orbital computed tomography established diagnosis. This clonotype appeared a few times. Antigen: not known. This TCR was recovered from an adult man with Graves' disease, either hyperthyroidism or ophthalmopathy (not recorded which). The source material was peripheral blood or thyroid tissue (not recorded which).

The CDR3 here is CSARGGRGYGYTF. Written as DNA, the CDR3 is TGCAGTGCTAGAGGTGGCAGGGGCTATGGCTACACCTTC. V usage is TRBV20-1 and J usage is TRBJ1-2; possible D gene TRBD1, 6 bases. Trimming left V 1 base short and J 4 bases short, with 10 bases between. The CDR3 sequence is 13 residues long. CDR1 and CDR2 from the germline V gene are DFQATT and SNEGSKA (reference sequence).